This T cell receptor beta chain was recorded in a study of tissue T cells after allogeneic stem cell transplantation. Study observations and caveats: Few T cell clones were shared across patients, but motif clusters showed tissue-specific shared signatures. Some tissue clones might be persisting host cells; their alloreactivity or antigen specificity was not determined.

Some clones are missing from TCRdb's copy, which holds only in-frame ones; the method was immunoSEQ multiplex PCR. The table lists several thousand clones, 36% of them singletons, with roughly 5% in the top ten. Documented time point: mouse harvest day 14 after allogeneic transplant. The graft held 10^6 splenic CD5+ T cells and 10^7 T-cell-depleted bone marrow cells. Points on this clone: What it binds is not known. Gene names and germline refer to mouse. The read finishes 1 residue shy of the CDR3 end, and the germline J gene is used to complete it.

Unmatched junction bases numbered 2, after V lost 4 bases and J lost 4 bases. The V gene's germline CDR1 is KGHPV and CDR2 FQNQEV (reference sequence). The CDR3 covers 13 residues. The sequence was obtained from a female BALB/c mouse given C57BL/6 T cells with graft-versus-host disease after an allogeneic hematopoietic cell transplant. The chain employs TRBV26 and TRBJ2-4, with 7 bases aligning to TRBD1. The specimen was skin. The sequenced CDR3 bases are TGTGCCAGCAGTCCCGGGACAGAAAACACCTTGTAC. Protein sequence: CASSPGTENTLY. The full CDR3 is CASSPGTENTLYF.